This T cell receptor beta chain was documented in a study of cytomegalovirus exposure and HLA in healthy donors. Study as a whole: Unique TCR beta sequences numbering over 100 million came from roughly 180 million T cells in an earlier analysis.

Samples came from healthy bone marrow donors. This CDR3 is 17 amino acids long. The ends lost 5 bases at V and 0 bases at J; junction bases unmatched: 8. Germline V gene sequence: CDR1 SGHVS, CDR2 FQNEAQ. General observations from the study: Donors were assumed by presence/absence analyses to have roughly uniform sequencing depth. The classifier, whose performance was assessed in both the original and validation cohorts, reportedly diagnosed cytomegalovirus status with high specificity and sensitivity.

13 Jbeta primers and 60 Vbeta primers were used for the PCR. Clones were read by immunoSEQ multiplex PCR, and TCRdb kept only the in-frame ones, dropping some. The profile shows roughly 150,000 clones, approximately 81% of them singletons. Concerning this clone: Its antigen is currently unknown.

The sequenced material came from PBMCs. The rearrangement uses TRBV7-8 and TRBJ1-3, with 9 bases aligning to TRBD1. The source is a boy aged 2-9 years in good health and CMV-seronegative. CDR3 sequence: CASSPRDREYSGNTIYF. CDR3 DNA: TGTGCCAGCAGCCCCCGGGACAGGGAATACTCTGGAAACACCATATATTTT.